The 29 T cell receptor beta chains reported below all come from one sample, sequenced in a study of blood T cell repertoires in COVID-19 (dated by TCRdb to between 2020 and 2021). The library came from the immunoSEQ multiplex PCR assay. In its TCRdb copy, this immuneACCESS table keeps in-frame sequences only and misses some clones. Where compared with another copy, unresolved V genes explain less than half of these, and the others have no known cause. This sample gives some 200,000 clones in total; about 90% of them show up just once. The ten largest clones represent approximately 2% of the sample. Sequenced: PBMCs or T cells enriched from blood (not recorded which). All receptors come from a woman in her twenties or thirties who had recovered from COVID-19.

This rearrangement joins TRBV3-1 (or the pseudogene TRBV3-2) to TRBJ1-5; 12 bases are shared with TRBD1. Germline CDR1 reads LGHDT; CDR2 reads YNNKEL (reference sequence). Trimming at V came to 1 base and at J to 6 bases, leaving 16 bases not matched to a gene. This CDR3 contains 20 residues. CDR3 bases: TGTGCCAGCAGCCAAGTCCAACCGGGACAGGGGGCGCCCCCCTGTCAGCCCCAGCATTTT. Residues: CASSQVQPGQGAPPCQPQHF.

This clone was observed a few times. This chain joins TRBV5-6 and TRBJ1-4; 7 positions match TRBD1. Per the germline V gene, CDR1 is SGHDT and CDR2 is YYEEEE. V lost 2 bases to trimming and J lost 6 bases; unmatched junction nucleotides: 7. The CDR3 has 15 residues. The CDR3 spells CASSFDRDRYEKLFF. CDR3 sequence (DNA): TGTGCCAGCAGCTTCGACCGGGACAGATATGAAAAACTGTTTTTT.

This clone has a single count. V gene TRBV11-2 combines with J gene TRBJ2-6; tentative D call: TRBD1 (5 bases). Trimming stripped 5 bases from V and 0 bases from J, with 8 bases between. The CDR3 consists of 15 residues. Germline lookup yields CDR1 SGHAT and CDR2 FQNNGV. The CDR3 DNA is TGTGCCAGCAGCACCGACAGCTCTGGGGCCAACGTCCTGACTTTC. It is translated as CASSTDSSGANVLTF.

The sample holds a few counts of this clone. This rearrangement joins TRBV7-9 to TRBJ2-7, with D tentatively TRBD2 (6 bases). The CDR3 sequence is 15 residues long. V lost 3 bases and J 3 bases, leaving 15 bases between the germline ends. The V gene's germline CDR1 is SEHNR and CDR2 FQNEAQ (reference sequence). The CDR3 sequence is CASSFERAALYEQYF. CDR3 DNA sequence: TGTGCCAGCAGCTTTGAGCGGGCGGCCCTCTACGAGCAGTACTTC.

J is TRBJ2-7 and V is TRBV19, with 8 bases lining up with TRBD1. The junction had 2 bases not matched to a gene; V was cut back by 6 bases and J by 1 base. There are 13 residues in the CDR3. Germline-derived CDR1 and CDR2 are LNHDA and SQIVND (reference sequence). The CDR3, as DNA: TGTGCCAGTAGCCAGGGGGCGTCCTACGAGCAGTACTTC. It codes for CASSQGASYEQYF.

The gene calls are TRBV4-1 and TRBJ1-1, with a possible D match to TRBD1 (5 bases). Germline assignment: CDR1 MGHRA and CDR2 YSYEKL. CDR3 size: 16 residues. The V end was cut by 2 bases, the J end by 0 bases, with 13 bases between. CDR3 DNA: TGCGCCAGCAGCCAACGGGACTTTGGGATGAACACTGAAGCTTTCTTT. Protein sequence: CASSQRDFGMNTEAFF.

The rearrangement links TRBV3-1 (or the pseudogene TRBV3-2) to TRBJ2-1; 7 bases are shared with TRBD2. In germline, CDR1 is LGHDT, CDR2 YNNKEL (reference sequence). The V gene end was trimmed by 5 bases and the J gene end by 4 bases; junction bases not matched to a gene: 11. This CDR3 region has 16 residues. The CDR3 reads CASSSSGTIIYNEQFF. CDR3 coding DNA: TGTGCCAGCAGCTCCTCCGGGACTATAATTTACAATGAGCAGTTCTTC.

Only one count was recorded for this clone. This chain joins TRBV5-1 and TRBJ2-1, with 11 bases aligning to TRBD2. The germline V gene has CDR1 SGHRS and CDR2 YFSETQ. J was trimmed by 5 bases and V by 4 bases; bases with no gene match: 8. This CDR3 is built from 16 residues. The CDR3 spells CASSPKLAGDHNEQFF. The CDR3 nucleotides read TGCGCCAGCAGCCCCAAACTAGCGGGAGACCACAATGAGCAGTTCTTC. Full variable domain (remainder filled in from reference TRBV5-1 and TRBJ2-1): KAGVTQTPRYLIKTRGQQVTLSCSPISGHRSVSWYQQTPGQGLQFLFEYFSETQRNKGNFPGRFSGRQFSNSRSEMNVSTLELGDSALYLCASSPKLAGDHNEQFFGPGTRLTVL.

The CDR3 sequence: CAIRKAGSYEQYF. In DNA, the CDR3 is TGTGCCATCAGAAAAGCCGGCTCCTACGAGCAGTACTTC. The chain carries TRBV10-3 and TRBJ2-7; no reliable D call. The CDR3 contains 13 residues. Germline CDR1 ENHRY, CDR2 SYGVKD. Trimming cost V 6 bases and J 0 bases, with 9 bases left between them.

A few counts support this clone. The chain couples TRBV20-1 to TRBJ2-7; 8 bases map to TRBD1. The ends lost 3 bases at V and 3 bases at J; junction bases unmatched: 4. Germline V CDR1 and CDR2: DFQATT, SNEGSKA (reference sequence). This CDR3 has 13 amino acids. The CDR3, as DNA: TGCAGTGCTAGTCCGGGACAGGTCTACGAGCAGTACTTC. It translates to CSASPGQVYEQYF.

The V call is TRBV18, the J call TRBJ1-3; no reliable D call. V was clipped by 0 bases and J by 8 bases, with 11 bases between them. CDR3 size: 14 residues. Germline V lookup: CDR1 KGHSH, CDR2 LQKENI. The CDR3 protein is CASSPPGGVDTIYF. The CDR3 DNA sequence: TGTGCCAGCTCACCACCGGGCGGGGTAGACACCATATATTTT.

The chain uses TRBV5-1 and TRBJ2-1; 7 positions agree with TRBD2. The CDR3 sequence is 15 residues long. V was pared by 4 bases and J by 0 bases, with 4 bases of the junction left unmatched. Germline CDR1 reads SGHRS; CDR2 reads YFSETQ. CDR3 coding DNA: TGCGCCAGCAGCCCAAGGACTAGCTCCTACAATGAGCAGTTCTTC. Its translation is CASSPRTSSYNEQFF. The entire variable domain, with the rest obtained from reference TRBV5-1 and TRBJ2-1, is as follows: KAGVTQTPRYLIKTRGQQVTLSCSPISGHRSVSWYQQTPGQGLQFLFEYFSETQRNKGNFPGRFSGRQFSNSRSEMNVSTLELGDSALYLCASSPRTSSYNEQFFGPGTRLTVL.

The CDR3 nucleotides are TGTGCCAGTAGTCAGGGGGCAAGCTCTGGGGCCAACGTCCTGACTTTC. Its protein product is CASSQGASSGANVLTF. The V gene is TRBV19, the J gene TRBJ2-6, with 8 bases identical to TRBD1. This CDR3 has 16 residues. V lost 5 bases, J lost 0 bases, and 3 bases stayed unmatched. CDR1 LNHDA and CDR2 SQIVND come from the germline V gene (reference sequence).

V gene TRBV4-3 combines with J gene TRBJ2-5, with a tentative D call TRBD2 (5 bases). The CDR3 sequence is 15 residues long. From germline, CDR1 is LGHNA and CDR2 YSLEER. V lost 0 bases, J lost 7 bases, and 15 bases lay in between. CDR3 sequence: CASSQDVRLAGTQYF. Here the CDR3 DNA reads TGCGCCAGCAGCCAAGATGTTCGTCTAGCTGGGACCCAGTACTTC.

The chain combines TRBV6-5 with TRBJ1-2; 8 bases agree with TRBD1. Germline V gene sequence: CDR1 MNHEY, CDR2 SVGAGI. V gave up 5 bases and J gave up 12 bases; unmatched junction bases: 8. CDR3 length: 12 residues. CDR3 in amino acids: CASSTRQGRNTF. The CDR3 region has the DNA TGTGCCAGCAGTACCCGACAGGGGCGAAACACCTTC.

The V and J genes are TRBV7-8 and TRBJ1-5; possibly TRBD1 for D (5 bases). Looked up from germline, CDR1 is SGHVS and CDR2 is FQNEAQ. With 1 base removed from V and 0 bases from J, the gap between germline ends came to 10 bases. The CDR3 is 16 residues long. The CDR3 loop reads CASSLGGLYSNQPQHF. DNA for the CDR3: TGTGCCAGCAGCTTAGGGGGCCTTTATAGCAATCAGCCCCAGCATTTT.

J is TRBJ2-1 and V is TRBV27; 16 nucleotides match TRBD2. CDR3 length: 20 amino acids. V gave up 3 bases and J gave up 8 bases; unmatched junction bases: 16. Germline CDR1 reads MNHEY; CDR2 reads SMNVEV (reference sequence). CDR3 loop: CASSFSLTPGLAGGAYEQFF. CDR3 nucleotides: TGTGCCAGCAGTTTTAGCCTCACTCCGGGACTAGCGGGAGGGGCGTATGAGCAGTTCTTC.

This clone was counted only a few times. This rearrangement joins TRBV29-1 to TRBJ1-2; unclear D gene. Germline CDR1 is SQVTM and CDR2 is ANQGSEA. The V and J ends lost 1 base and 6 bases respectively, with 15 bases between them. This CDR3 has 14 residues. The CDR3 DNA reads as TGCAGCGTTGAAGTGACCCTCCGGGAGGATGGCTACACCTTC. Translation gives CSVEVTLREDGYTF. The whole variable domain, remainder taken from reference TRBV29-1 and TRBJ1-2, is SAVISQKPSRDICQRGTSLTIQCQVDSQVTMMFWYRQQPGQSLTLIATANQGSEATYESGFVIDKFPISRPNLTFSTLTVSNMSPEDSSIYLCSVEVTLREDGYTFGSGTRLTVV.

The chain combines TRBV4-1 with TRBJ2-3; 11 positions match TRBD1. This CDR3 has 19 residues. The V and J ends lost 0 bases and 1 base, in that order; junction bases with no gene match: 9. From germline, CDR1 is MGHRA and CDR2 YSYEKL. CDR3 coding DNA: TGCGCCAGCAGCCAAGAGGGGATCCAGGGACAGGGGGGCACAGATACGCAGTATTTT. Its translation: CASSQEGIQGQGGTDTQYF.

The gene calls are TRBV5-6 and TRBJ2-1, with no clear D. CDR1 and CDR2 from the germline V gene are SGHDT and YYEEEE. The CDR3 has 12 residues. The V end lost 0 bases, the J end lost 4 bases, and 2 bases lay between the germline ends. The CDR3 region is CASSLVYNEQFF. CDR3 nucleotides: TGTGCCAGCAGCTTGGTATACAATGAGCAGTTCTTC.

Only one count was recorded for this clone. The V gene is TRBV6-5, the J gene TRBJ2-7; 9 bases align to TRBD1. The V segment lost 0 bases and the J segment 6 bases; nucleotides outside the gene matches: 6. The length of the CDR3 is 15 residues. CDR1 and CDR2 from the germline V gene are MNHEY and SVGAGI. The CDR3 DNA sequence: TGTGCCAGCAGTTACTCAGGACAGGGGCGGGTCGAGCAGTACTTC. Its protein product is CASSYSGQGRVEQYF.

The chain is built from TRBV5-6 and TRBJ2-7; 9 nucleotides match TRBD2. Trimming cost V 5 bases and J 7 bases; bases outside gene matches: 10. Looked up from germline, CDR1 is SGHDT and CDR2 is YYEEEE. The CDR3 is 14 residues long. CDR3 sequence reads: CASSSLAGVGEQYF. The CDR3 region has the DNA TGTGCCAGCAGTTCACTAGCGGGCGTGGGTGAGCAGTACTTC.

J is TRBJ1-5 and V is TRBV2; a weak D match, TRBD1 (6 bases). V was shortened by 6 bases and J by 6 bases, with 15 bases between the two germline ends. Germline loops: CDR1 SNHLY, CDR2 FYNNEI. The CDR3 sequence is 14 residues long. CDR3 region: CASRDFKGVQPQHF. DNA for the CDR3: TGTGCCAGCAGGGACTTCAAGGGGGTTCAGCCCCAGCATTTT.

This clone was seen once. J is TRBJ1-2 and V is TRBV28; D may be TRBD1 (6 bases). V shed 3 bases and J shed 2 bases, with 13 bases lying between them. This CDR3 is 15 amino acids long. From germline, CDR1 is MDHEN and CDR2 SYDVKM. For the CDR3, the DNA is TGTGCCAGCAGTTTGGCAGGGGCCATAAACTATGGCTACACCTTC. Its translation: CASSLAGAINYGYTF.

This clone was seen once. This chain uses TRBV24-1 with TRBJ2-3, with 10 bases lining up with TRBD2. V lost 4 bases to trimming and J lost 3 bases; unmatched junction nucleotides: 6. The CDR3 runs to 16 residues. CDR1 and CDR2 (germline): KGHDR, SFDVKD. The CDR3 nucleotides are TGTGCCACCAGTGAATCAGCTAGCGGGAGTACAGATACGCAGTATTTT. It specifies CATSESASGSTDTQYF.

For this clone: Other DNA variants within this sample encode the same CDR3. The CDR3 region is CASSLGSSYNSPLHF. CDR3 sequence (DNA): TGCGCCAGCAGCTTGGGCAGCTCCTATAATTCACCCCTCCACTTT. The chain recombines TRBV5-1 with TRBJ1-6; D gene ambiguous. Per the germline V gene, CDR1 is SGHRS and CDR2 is YFSETQ. V lost 0 bases, J lost 0 bases, and 4 bases lay in between. This CDR3 spans 15 amino acids.

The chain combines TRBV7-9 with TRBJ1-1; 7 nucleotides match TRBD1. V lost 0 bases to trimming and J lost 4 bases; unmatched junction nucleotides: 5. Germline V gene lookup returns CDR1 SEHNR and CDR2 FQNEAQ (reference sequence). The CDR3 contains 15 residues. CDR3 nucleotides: TGTGCCAGCAGCTTAGCGGGACAGATTGCCACTGAAGCTTTCTTT. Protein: CASSLAGQIATEAFF.

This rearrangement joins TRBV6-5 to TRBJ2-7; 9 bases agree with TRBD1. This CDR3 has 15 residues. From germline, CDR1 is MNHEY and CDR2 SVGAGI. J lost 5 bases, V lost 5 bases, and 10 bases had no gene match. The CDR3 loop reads CASSRPGQGFNEQYF. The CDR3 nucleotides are TGTGCCAGCAGTCGACCGGGACAGGGTTTCAACGAGCAGTACTTC.

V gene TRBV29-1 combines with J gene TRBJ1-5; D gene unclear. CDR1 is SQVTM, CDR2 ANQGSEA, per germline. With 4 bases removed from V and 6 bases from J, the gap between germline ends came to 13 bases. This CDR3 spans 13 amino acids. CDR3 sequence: CSVGPAEGQPQHF. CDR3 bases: TGCAGCGTTGGCCCGGCGGAGGGTCAGCCCCAGCATTTT.